A single sample is the source of the 9 T cell receptor beta chains below, sequenced in a study of T cell responses to AZD1222 COVID-19 vaccine. This table comes from immunoSEQ multiplex PCR, and its TCRdb copy is limited to in-frame clones, with some not included. In the table there are more than 95,000 clones, 86% of which are singletons. Sequencing was performed on peripheral blood, taken 28 days after the second dose of the MenACWY control vaccine. Receptors originate from an adult who received the MenACWY meningococcal vaccine as a control.

This clone has only one observation. The chain uses TRBV18 and TRBJ2-4, with TRBD1 identical over 7 bases. V was pared by 3 bases and J by 6 bases, with 8 bases of the junction left unmatched. Germline values: CDR1 KGHSH, CDR2 LQKENI. This CDR3 has 15 residues. This CDR3 is CASSPEGASVNIQYF. For the CDR3, the DNA is TGTGCCAGCTCACCTGAGGGGGCGTCGGTAAACATTCAGTACTTC. Variable domain in full (rest from reference TRBV18 and TRBJ2-4): NAGVMQNPRHLVRRRGQEARLRCSPMKGHSHVYWYRQLPEEGLKFMVYLQKENIIDESGMPKERFSAEFPKEGPSILRIQQVVRGDSAAYFCASSPEGASVNIQYFGAGTRLSVL.

This clone has just one count. The chain links TRBV16 to TRBJ1-3; possible D gene TRBD1, 5 bases. The CDR3 consists of 16 residues. V lost 1 base to trimming and J lost 2 bases, with 12 bases between them. Germline CDR1 and CDR2: KGHSY and FQNENV. Written as DNA, the CDR3 is TGTGCCAGCAGCCAATATTCAGGGATGGCTGGAAACACCATATATTTT. Its protein is CASSQYSGMAGNTIYF.

This clone occurred once. The V call is TRBV5-1, the J call TRBJ1-3; no clear D gene. Looked up from germline, CDR1 is SGHRS and CDR2 is YFSETQ. V lost 0 bases and J lost 0, with 7 bases in between. The CDR3 runs 15 residues. The CDR3 here is CASSLGSPSGNTIYF. The CDR3 DNA reads TGCGCCAGCAGCTTGGGCAGTCCCTCTGGAAACACCATATATTTT.

The rearrangement joins TRBV25-1 to TRBJ1-3; D may be TRBD1 (5 bases). This CDR3 is 16 amino acids long. V lost 6 bases, J lost 4 bases, and 19 bases lay in between. Germline CDR1 and CDR2: MGHDK and SYGVNS. The CDR3 protein is CASSTGGGRTGNTIYF. The DNA of the CDR3 is TGTGCCAGCAGCACCGGGGGGGGAAGGACGGGAAACACCATATATTTT.

The chain links TRBV6-5 to TRBJ2-2, with 10 bases identical to TRBD1. CDR1 is MNHEY and CDR2 is SVGAGI in the germline V gene. This CDR3 spans 15 amino acids. Losses at the gene ends were 4 bases for V and 3 bases for J; bases not matched to a gene: 2. The CDR3 sequence is CASSWTGGDTGELFF. The CDR3 coding sequence is TGTGCCAGCAGTTGGACAGGGGGGGACACCGGGGAGCTGTTTTTT.

The chain uses TRBV6-5 and TRBJ1-5; D is perhaps TRBD1 (5 bases). Per germline, CDR1 MNHEY and CDR2 SVGAGI. There are 15 residues in the CDR3. The germline V and J ends were trimmed by 6 bases and 2 bases, with 14 bases remaining between them. The CDR3 loop is CASSLERGGNQPQHF. The DNA of the CDR3 is TGTGCCAGCAGCCTGGAGAGGGGAGGCAATCAGCCCCAGCATTTT.

The rearrangement links TRBV5-1 to TRBJ2-3; D ambiguous. The CDR3 length is 14 residues. CDR1 and CDR2 from the germline V gene are SGHRS and YFSETQ. The V end lost 0 bases, the J end lost 3 bases, and 8 bases lay between the germline ends. The CDR3, as DNA: TGCGCCAGCAGCTTGGGCTGGCAAACAGATACGCAGTATTTT. It yields the protein CASSLGWQTDTQYF.

This clone showed up just a few times. The V gene is TRBV11-2, the J gene TRBJ1-1, with D uncertain. Germline CDR1 reads SGHAT; CDR2 reads FQNNGV. The length of the CDR3 is 13 residues. With 2 bases removed from V and 1 base from J, the gap between germline ends came to 5 bases. The CDR3 spells CASSLFENTEAFF. CDR3 sequence (DNA): TGTGCCAGCAGCTTATTCGAGAACACTGAAGCTTTCTTT. The full variable domain, in which reference TRBV11-2 and TRBJ1-1 provide the parts outside the CDR3, is EAGVAQSPRYKIIEKRQSVAFWCNPISGHATLYWYQQILGQGPKLLIQFQNNGVVDDSQLPKDRFSAERLKGVDSTLKIQPAKLEDSAVYLCASSLFENTEAFFGQGTRLTVV.

This chain uses TRBV4-1 with TRBJ2-7; D tentatively reads TRBD1 or TRBD2 (5 bases each). The CDR3 has 14 residues. Germline V gene data show CDR1 as MGHRA and CDR2 as YSYEKL. V lost 4 bases and J 2 bases, leaving 12 bases between the germline ends. CDR3 region: CASSPRDGAYEQYF. DNA of the CDR3: TGCGCCAGCAGCCCCCGGGACGGGGCCTACGAGCAGTACTTC.